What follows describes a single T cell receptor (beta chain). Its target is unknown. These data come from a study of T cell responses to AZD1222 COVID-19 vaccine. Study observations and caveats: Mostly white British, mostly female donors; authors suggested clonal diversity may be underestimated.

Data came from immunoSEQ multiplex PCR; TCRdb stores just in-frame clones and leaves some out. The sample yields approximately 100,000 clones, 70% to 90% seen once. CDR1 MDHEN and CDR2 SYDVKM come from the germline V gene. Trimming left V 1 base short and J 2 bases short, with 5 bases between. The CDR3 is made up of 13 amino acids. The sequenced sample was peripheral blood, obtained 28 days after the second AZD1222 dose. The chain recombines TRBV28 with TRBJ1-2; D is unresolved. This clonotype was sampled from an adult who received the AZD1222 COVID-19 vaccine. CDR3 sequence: CASSLSVNYGYTF. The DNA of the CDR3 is TGTGCCAGCAGTTTATCAGTAAACTATGGCTACACCTTC.